This TCR beta chain was identified during a study of CD8 T cells in ankylosing spondylitis. Germline V gene data show CDR1 as SGHTA and CDR2 as FQGTGA. Trimming removed 0 bases at V and 0 bases at J, with 2 bases between. CDR3 length: 13 amino acids. Quantitative 5'-RACE with molecular barcodes produced the TCR beta libraries. TCRdb ran MiXCR on the 5' RACE reads and lists one entry per CDR3 protein. The data contain 80,000 to 90,000 distinct CDR3 sequences, 27% of them singletons. The table lists this clonotype with a few counts. Its antigen is unknown. Broader study findings: Matched ankylosing spondylitis synovial fluid reportedly contained a significantly enriched population of disease-linked clones. Relatively rare in peripheral blood, disease-linked clones were also CD8+.

The sample comprised blood, either unsorted or a sorted T cell fraction (not recorded which). The origin of this receptor is a male donor with ankylosing spondylitis or in good health (not recorded which). The chain has TRBV7-3 and TRBJ2-5; the D is unclear. The CDR3 here is CASSLTYQETQYF. CDR3 nucleotides: TGTGCCAGCAGCTTAACGTACCAAGAGACCCAGTACTTC.